This T cell receptor (beta chain) stems from a study of shared clonotypes between healthy human individuals. Profiled with immunoSEQ multiplex PCR; TCRdb holds only in-frame clones, not every one. The sample consists of under 700,000 clones, about 95% of them appearing once. Naive CD8 populations comprised CD45RO-negative cells positively selected for CCR7, excluding terminally differentiated effector memory CD45RA+ cells. The CDR3 extends over 17 amino acids. Germline lookup yields CDR1 SEHNR and CDR2 FQNEAQ (reference sequence). V gave up 4 bases and J gave up 1 base; unmatched junction bases: 10. In regard to this clone: Its antigen is as yet unknown.

Study results and limitations: The researchers took only blood, and tissue repertoires probably look different. Represented diversity, genetic and exposure-history alike, was limited by few donors.

Input material: naive CD8+ T cells sorted from blood. This sequence was found in a young woman in good health. The gene calls are TRBV7-9 and TRBJ2-3; 8 positions agree with TRBD2. The CDR3 is CASSSPREGRGTDTQYF. CDR3 nucleotide sequence: TGTGCCAGCAGCTCCCCCCGGGAGGGCCGGGGCACAGATACGCAGTATTTT. The variable domain in full, completed from reference TRBV7-9 and TRBJ2-3, reads DTGVSQNPRHKITKRGQNVTFRCDPISEHNRLYWYRQTLGQGPEFLTYFQNEAQLEKSRLLSDRFSAERPKGSFSTLEIQRTEQGDSAMYLCASSSPREGRGTDTQYFGPGTRLTVL.